This is a list of T cell receptor beta chains from one sample in a study of T cells after yellow fever vaccination. MiXCR, applied by TCRdb to the 5' RACE reads, yields one record per CDR3 protein. The sample lists some 390,000 distinct CDR3 sequences, approximately 18% occurring once. The material was PBMCs, obtained before the yellow fever booster vaccination. These receptors were collected from a man aged 18 to 30 who received the YFV17D yellow fever vaccine. The CDR3 runs from the conserved cysteine through the conserved F or W. Clone size, where shown, is once, few, many, or a class for clones that have expanded.

V	J	size	CDR3
TRBV18	TRBJ2-5	few	CASRARGLQETQYF
TRBV9	TRBJ2-5	few	CASSVMGSQETQYF
TRBV20-1	TRBJ2-3	few	CSATILAGFTDTQYF
TRBV6-2/TRBV6-3	TRBJ1-1	.	CASSYSDTDQLNTEAFF
TRBV11-2	TRBJ2-3	few	CASSLPGLAASSDTQYF
TRBV5-4	TRBJ2-3	.	CASSWSGATDTQYF
TRBV20-1	TRBJ2-5	.	CSARDVVIVETQYF
TRBV4-3	TRBJ2-1	few	CASSQDQGGNEQFF
TRBV3-1	TRBJ2-3	.	CASSQAGGSADTQYF
TRBV20-1	TRBJ2-1	.	CSASDRGINNEQFF
TRBV5-1	TRBJ2-5	.	CASRSGTEQETQYF
TRBV7-9	TRBJ1-2	.	CASSLSGGHYGYTF
TRBV29-1	TRBJ2-1	few	CSVAGPDYNEQFF
TRBV24-1	TRBJ1-2	.	CATSDPPLAHGYTF
TRBV6-1	TRBJ1-5	.	CASSESPTGIYQPQHF
TRBV12-3/TRBV12-4	TRBJ2-5	.	CASRPQGYQETQYF
TRBV7-2	TRBJ1-4	.	CASSLGEGEKLFF
TRBV7-9	TRBJ1-2	.	CASSFSGSGGYTF